Following are 20 T cell receptor beta chains from one sample sequenced in a study of T cells in Graves' hyperthyroidism and ophthalmopathy. TCR beta CDR3 sequences were amplified from RNA transcripts. A set of HTBI primers served as the primers for a first-round RT-PCR of the TCR CDR3. TCRdb redid the calling of the multiplex PCR reads with MiXCR, one entry per CDR3 protein. The table lists 800,000 or so distinct CDR3 sequences, over 35% of them singletons. Sequencing was carried out using blood. The receptor set was obtained from a man aged 18 to 30 with Graves' hyperthyroidism.

Turning to this clonotype: It is likely a read error: a sequence one base away is far more abundant. The chain couples TRBV13 to TRBJ1-4; D uncertain. V was clipped by 5 bases and J by 4 bases, with 8 bases between them. Germline lookup yields CDR1 PRHDT and CDR2 FYEKMQ (reference sequence). The CDR3 has 13 amino acids. The CDR3, as DNA: TGTGCCAGCAGCATAGCGGGTAATGAAAAACTGTTTTTT. It yields the protein CASSIAGNEKLFF.

This clonotype was counted ten times or more. The chain carries TRBV7-6 and TRBJ1-6; TRBD1 is a possible D gene (5 bases). The CDR3 covers 13 residues. Trimming cost V 1 base and J 10 bases, with 8 bases left between them. The germline gives CDR1 SGHVS, CDR2 FNYEAQ. The CDR3 DNA sequence: TGTGCCAGCAGCTTAGAGTGGGGGTCACCCCTCCACTTT. It codes for CASSLEWGSPLHF.

The chain has TRBV25-1 and TRBJ2-6; tentative D call: TRBD2 (5 bases). V was clipped by 5 bases and J by 0 bases, with 11 bases between them. This CDR3 region has 16 residues. Germline V gene data show CDR1 as MGHDK and CDR2 as SYGVNS. The CDR3 sequence: CASSYSSGSGANVLTF. DNA for the CDR3: TGTGCCAGCAGTTACTCCAGCGGCTCTGGGGCCAACGTCCTGACTTTC.

This clonotype came up many times. V gene TRBV9 combines with J gene TRBJ2-5; D not certain. V lost 2 bases to trimming and J lost 2 bases, with 10 bases between them. This CDR3 is built from 14 residues. Germline assignment: CDR1 SGDLS and CDR2 YYNGEE. In DNA form, the CDR3 reads TGTGCCAGCAGCGTGGGTGGCCGACAAGAGACCCAGTACTTC. It translates to CASSVGGRQETQYF.

This clonotype was seen at least ten times. The chain has TRBV29-1 and TRBJ2-5, with TRBD1 as a possible D gene (6 bases). The V end lost 7 bases, the J end lost 2 bases, and 14 bases lay between the germline ends. The CDR3 extends over 13 amino acids. In germline, CDR1 is SQVTM, CDR2 ANQGSEA. The CDR3 spells CSELTGQQETQYF. Written as DNA, the CDR3 is TGCAGCGAATTGACAGGCCAACAAGAGACCCAGTACTTC. Full variable domain (missing parts from reference TRBV29-1 and TRBJ2-5): SAVISQKPSRDICQRGTSLTIQCQVDSQVTMMFWYRQQPGQSLTLIATANQGSEATYESGFVIDKFPISRPNLTFSTLTVSNMSPEDSSIYLCSELTGQQETQYFGPGTRLLVL.

The chain links TRBV5-4 to TRBJ1-1; TRBD1 matches 12 bases. This CDR3 contains 17 residues. Looked up from germline, CDR1 is SGHNT and CDR2 is YYREEE (reference sequence). Trimming at V came to 4 bases and at J to 11 bases, leaving 18 bases not matched to a gene. DNA of the CDR3: TGTGCCAGCAGCCCCAGCCCGGGACAGGGGGCGCGTTATAGGGCTTTCTTT. Residues: CASSPSPGQGARYRAFF.

Note on this clonotype: A much larger clone lies one base from this, so it may be a read error. CDR3 amino acids: CASSLGLGGRGEQYF. The DNA of the CDR3 is TGTGCCAGCAGCTTAGGGTTGGGGGGCCGGGGGGAGCAGTACTTC. The chain links TRBV7-2 to TRBJ2-7; D might be TRBD1 or TRBD2, each matching 6 bases. Per the germline V gene, CDR1 is SGHTA and CDR2 is FQGNSA. CDR3 length: 15 amino acids. V was clipped by 1 base and J by 7 bases, with 17 bases between them.

This clonotype occurred many times. The genes are TRBV2 and TRBJ1-6; no clear D. This CDR3 has 13 amino acids. Trimming removed 10 bases at V and 7 bases at J, with 14 bases between. CDR1 is SNHLY, CDR2 FYNNEI, per germline. The DNA for the CDR3 is TGTGCCAACAAAGCGGGATACAATTCACCCCTCCACTTT. Translated, it gives CANKAGYNSPLHF.

This clonotype was seen only a few times. The chain couples TRBV7-9 to TRBJ1-5; D call uncertain. The V end lost 2 bases, the J end lost 6 bases, and 8 bases lay between the germline ends. CDR1 and CDR2 (germline): SEHNR, FQNEAQ (reference sequence). The CDR3 length is 13 residues. The chain's CDR3 is CASSLQRSQPQHF. DNA for the CDR3: TGTGCCAGCAGCTTACAAAGGTCTCAGCCCCAGCATTTT. Complete variable domain (other parts from reference TRBV7-9 and TRBJ1-5): DTGVSQNPRHKITKRGQNVTFRCDPISEHNRLYWYRQTLGQGPEFLTYFQNEAQLEKSRLLSDRFSAERPKGSFSTLEIQRTEQGDSAMYLCASSLQRSQPQHFGDGTRLSIL.

There are many counts of this clonotype. V is TRBV7-3 and J is TRBJ2-7; TRBD1 is a possible D gene (5 bases). The V gene's germline CDR1 is SGHTA and CDR2 FQGTGA. The V and J ends lost 0 bases and 6 bases respectively, with 9 bases between them. This CDR3 contains 13 residues. As DNA, the CDR3 is TGTGCCAGCAGCTTAACGCAGGGTCGCGAGCAGTACTTC. Its translation: CASSLTQGREQYF. Variable domain in full (rest from reference TRBV7-3 and TRBJ2-7): GAGVSQTPSNKVTEKGKYVELRCDPISGHTALYWYRQSLGQGPEFLIYFQGTGAADDSGLPNDRFFAVRPEGSVSTLKIQRTERGDSAVYLCASSLTQGREQYFGPGTRLTVT.

This clonotype was found a few times. The J gene is TRBJ1-1, the V gene TRBV7-2, with D maybe TRBD1 (5 bases). This CDR3 region has 14 residues. The V end was cut by 5 bases, the J end by 2 bases, with 12 bases between. Germline CDR1 is SGHTA and CDR2 is FQGNSA. Here the CDR3 DNA reads TGTGCCAGCAGCGCCGGGACGGACAACACTGAAGCTTTCTTT. Translating gives CASSAGTDNTEAFF.

There are many counts of this clonotype. The rearrangement uses TRBV7-9 and TRBJ2-5; D might be TRBD2 (6 bases). V lost 4 bases, J lost 4 bases, and 13 bases lay in between. The CDR3 has 14 residues. Germline V gene lookup returns CDR1 SEHNR and CDR2 FQNEAQ (reference sequence). CDR3 DNA sequence: TGTGCCAGCAGCTCGGCCGGGACTGGAGAGACCCAGTACTTC. Translated, it gives CASSSAGTGETQYF. The full variable domain, with the rest looked up from reference TRBV7-9 and TRBJ2-5, is DTGVSQNPRHKITKRGQNVTFRCDPISEHNRLYWYRQTLGQGPEFLTYFQNEAQLEKSRLLSDRFSAERPKGSFSTLEIQRTEQGDSAMYLCASSSAGTGETQYFGPGTRLLVL.

The chain has TRBV5-6 and TRBJ2-5; D not certain. The CDR3 has 15 amino acids. Germline V gene data show CDR1 as SGHDT and CDR2 as YYEEEE. V was trimmed by 0 bases and J by 3 bases, leaving 12 bases between them. The CDR3: CASSLGVGVEETQYF. The CDR3 DNA reads as TGTGCCAGCAGCTTGGGAGTGGGCGTTGAAGAGACCCAGTACTTC.

This clonotype was seen many times. This rearrangement joins TRBV9 to TRBJ2-2; TRBD2 aligns across 7 bases. This CDR3 has 15 residues. V lost 0 bases to trimming and J lost 1 base; unmatched junction nucleotides: 0. Germline CDR1 and CDR2: SGDLS and YYNGEE. This chain's CDR3 is CASSVGGRNTGELFF. DNA for the CDR3: TGTGCCAGCAGCGTAGGCGGGAGGAACACCGGGGAGCTGTTTTTT.

The chain has TRBV20-1 and TRBJ1-4; D is uncertain. The CDR3 length is 13 residues. With 0 bases removed from V and 3 bases from J, the gap between germline ends came to 5 bases. Germline lookup yields CDR1 DFQATT and CDR2 SNEGSKA (reference sequence). The CDR3, as DNA: TGCAGTGCTAGAGAGACGGCTAATGAAAAACTGTTTTTT. Translating gives CSARETANEKLFF.

CDR3 in amino acids: CASSVGQTLTGELFF. The CDR3 nucleotides are TGTGCCAGCAGCGTGGGACAGACTCTCACCGGGGAGCTGTTTTTT. V is TRBV9 and J is TRBJ2-2; 7 positions agree with TRBD1. The CDR3 contains 15 residues. Germline lookup yields CDR1 SGDLS and CDR2 YYNGEE. With 2 bases clipped from V and 4 bases from J, the junction kept 5 bases outside the gene matches.

This clonotype was recorded many times. The chain recombines TRBV9 with TRBJ1-1; no firm D call. V shed 4 bases and J shed 4 bases, with 11 bases lying between them. CDR3 size: 13 residues. CDR1 and CDR2 (germline): SGDLS, YYNGEE. The CDR3, as DNA: TGTGCCAGCAGCCCAGACTGGGGCACTGAAGCTTTCTTT. Its translation: CASSPDWGTEAFF.

This clonotype has a single count. This chain uses TRBV13 with TRBJ2-5, with D tentatively TRBD2 (5 bases). The length of the CDR3 is 15 residues. The V and J ends lost 5 bases and 5 bases respectively, with 18 bases between them. Germline V gene lookup returns CDR1 PRHDT and CDR2 FYEKMQ (reference sequence). The CDR3 here is CASSGSDEALETQYF. The CDR3 DNA is TGTGCCAGCAGCGGTAGCGACGAGGCGTTGGAGACCCAGTACTTC.

Details on this clonotype: With a much larger clone just one base away, this may be a read error. The chain employs TRBV9 and TRBJ1-1; D unresolved. Germline CDR1 SGDLS, CDR2 YYNGEE. This CDR3 is 14 amino acids long. Trimming shortened V by 6 bases and J by 0 bases, and 12 bases separated the two germline ends. The CDR3 reads CASMRNSLNTEAFF. The CDR3 nucleotides read TGTGCCAGCATGAGGAACAGTTTGAACACTGAAGCTTTCTTT. The full variable domain, completed using reference TRBV9 and TRBJ1-1, is DSGVTQTPKHLITATGQRVTLRCSPRSGDLSVYWYQQSLDQGLQFLIQYYNGEERAKGNILERFSAQQFPDLHSELNLSSLELGDSALYFCASMRNSLNTEAFFGQGTRLTVV.

This clonotype was seen many times. The chain combines TRBV20-1 with TRBJ1-5; TRBD1 agrees at 9 bases. The CDR3 covers 16 residues. Germline lookup yields CDR1 DFQATT and CDR2 SNEGSKA (reference sequence). V gave up 3 bases and J gave up 2 bases; unmatched junction bases: 8. CDR3 region: CSASGGGQGGNQPQHF. CDR3 DNA sequence: TGCAGTGCTAGCGGGGGGGGACAGGGCGGCAATCAGCCCCAGCATTTT.